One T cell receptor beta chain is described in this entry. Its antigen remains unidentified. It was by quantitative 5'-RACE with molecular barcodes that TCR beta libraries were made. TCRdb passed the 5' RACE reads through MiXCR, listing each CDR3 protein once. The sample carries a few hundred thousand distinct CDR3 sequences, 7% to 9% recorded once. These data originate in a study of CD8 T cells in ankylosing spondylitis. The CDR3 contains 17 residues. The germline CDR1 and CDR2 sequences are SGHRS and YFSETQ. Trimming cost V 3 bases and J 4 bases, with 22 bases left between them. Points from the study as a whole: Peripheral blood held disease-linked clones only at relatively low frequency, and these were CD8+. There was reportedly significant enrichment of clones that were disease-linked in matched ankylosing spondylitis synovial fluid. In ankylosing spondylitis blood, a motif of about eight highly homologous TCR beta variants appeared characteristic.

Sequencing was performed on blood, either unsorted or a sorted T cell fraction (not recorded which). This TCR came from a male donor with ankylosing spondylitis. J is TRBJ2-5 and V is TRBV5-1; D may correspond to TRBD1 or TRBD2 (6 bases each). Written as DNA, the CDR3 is TGCGCCAGCAGCTGGGGGCCTGGGGGGAGCCTAAGAGAGACCCAGTACTTC. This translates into CASSWGPGGSLRETQYF. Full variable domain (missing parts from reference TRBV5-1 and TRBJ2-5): KAGVTQTPRYLIKTRGQQVTLSCSPISGHRSVSWYQQTPGQGLQFLFEYFSETQRNKGNFPGRFSGRQFSNSRSEMNVSTLELGDSALYLCASSWGPGGSLRETQYFGPGTRLLVL.